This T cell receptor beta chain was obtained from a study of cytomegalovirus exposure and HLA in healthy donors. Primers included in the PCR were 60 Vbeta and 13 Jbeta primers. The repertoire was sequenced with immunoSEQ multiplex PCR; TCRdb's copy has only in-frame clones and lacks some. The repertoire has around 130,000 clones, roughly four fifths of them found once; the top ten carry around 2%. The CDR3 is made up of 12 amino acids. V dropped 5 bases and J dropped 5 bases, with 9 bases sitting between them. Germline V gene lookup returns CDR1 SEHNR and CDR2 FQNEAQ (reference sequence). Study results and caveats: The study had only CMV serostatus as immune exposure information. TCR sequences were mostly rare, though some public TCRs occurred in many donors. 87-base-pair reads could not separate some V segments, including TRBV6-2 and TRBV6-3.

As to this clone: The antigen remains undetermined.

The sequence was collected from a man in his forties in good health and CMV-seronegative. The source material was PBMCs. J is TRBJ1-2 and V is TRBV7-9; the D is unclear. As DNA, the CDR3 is TGTGCCAGCAGCCCGGGTGCTTATGGCTACACCTTC. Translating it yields CASSPGAYGYTF.